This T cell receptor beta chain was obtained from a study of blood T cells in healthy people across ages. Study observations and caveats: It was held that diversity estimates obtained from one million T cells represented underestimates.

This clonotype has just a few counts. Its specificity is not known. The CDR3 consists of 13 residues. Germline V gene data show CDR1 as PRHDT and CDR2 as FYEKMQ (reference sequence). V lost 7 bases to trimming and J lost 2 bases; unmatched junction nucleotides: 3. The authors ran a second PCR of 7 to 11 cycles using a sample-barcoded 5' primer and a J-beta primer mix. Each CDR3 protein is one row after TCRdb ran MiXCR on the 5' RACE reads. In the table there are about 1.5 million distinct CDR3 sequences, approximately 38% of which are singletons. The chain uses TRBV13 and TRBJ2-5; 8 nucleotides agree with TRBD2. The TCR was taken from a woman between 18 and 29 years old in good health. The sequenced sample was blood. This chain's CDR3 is CASTLAGQETQYF. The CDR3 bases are TGTGCCAGCACCCTAGCGGGTCAAGAGACCCAGTACTTC.